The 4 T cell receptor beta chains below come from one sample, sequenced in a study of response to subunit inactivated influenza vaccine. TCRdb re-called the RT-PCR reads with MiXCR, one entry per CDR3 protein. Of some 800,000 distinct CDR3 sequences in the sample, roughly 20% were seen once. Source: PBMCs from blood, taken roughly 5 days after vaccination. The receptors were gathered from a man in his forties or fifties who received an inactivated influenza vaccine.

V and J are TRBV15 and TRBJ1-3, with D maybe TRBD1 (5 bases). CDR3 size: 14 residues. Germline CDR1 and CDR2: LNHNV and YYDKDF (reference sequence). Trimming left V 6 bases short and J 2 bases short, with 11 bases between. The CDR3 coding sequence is TGTGCCACCAGAGTCACGGGGGCTGGAAACACCATATATTTT. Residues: CATRVTGAGNTIYF. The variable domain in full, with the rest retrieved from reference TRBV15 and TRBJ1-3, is DAMVIQNPRYQVTQFGKPVTLSCSQTLNHNVMYWYQQKSSQAPKLLFHYYDKDFNNEADTPDNFQSRRPNTSFCFLDIRSPGLGDTAMYLCATRVTGAGNTIYFGEGSWLTVV.

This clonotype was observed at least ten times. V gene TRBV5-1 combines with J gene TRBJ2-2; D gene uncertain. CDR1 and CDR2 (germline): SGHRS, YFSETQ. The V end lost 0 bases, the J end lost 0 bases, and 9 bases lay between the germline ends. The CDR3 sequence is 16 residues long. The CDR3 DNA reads TGCGCCAGCAGCTTGGCCGGCAGTACGAACACCGGGGAGCTGTTTTTT. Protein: CASSLAGSTNTGELFF. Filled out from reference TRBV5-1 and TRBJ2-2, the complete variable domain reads KAGVTQTPRYLIKTRGQQVTLSCSPISGHRSVSWYQQTPGQGLQFLFEYFSETQRNKGNFPGRFSGRQFSNSRSEMNVSTLELGDSALYLCASSLAGSTNTGELFFGEGSRLTVL.

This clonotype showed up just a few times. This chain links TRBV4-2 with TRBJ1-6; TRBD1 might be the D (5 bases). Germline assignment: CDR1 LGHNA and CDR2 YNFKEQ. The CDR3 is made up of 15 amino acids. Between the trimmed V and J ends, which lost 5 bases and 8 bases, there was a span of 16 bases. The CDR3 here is CASSESWGYYSPLHF. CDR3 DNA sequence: TGTGCCAGCAGCGAAAGTTGGGGCTACTATTCACCCCTCCACTTT.

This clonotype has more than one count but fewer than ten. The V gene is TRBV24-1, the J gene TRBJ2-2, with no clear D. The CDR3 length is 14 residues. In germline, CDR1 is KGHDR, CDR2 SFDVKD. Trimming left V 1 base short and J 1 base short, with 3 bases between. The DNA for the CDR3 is TGTGCCACCAGTGATTTACGGAACACCGGGGAGCTGTTTTTT. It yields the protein CATSDLRNTGELFF.